These 13 T cell receptor beta chains came from one sample sequenced in a study of blood T cell repertoires in COVID-19. Data came from immunoSEQ multiplex PCR; TCRdb stores just in-frame clones and leaves some out. The data contain 80,000 to 100,000 clones, roughly 80% of them seen just once; the ten biggest clones take up 4% to 5.5%. Material: peripheral blood. These receptors all come from a man aged 60-69 years with acute or convalescent COVID-19.

This sequence joins TRBV24-1 and TRBJ2-2; the D gene is possibly TRBD2 (6 bases). The CDR3 spans 14 residues. V lost 6 bases, J lost 1 base, and 8 bases lay in between. Germline assignment: CDR1 KGHDR and CDR2 SFDVKD. The CDR3 coding sequence is TGTGCCACCAGTTGGGGAGGGAACACCGGGGAGCTGTTTTTT. Translated: CATSWGGNTGELFF.

The chain recombines TRBV5-8 with TRBJ2-3; TRBD1 matches 11 bases. Germline CDR1 and CDR2: SGHTS and YDEGEE. CDR3 size: 16 residues. J was trimmed by 8 bases and V by 4 bases; bases with no gene match: 12. CDR3 bases: TGTGCCAGCAGCCCGAGGACAGGGGGCGTTTTAGCTACGCAGTATTTT. Its protein product is CASSPRTGGVLATQYF.

This clone appeared a single time. The chain has TRBV5-1 and TRBJ2-2; TRBD1 might be the D (5 bases). This CDR3 spans 15 amino acids. The germline CDR1 and CDR2 sequences are SGHRS and YFSETQ. The V gene lost 1 base and the J gene lost 0 bases, with 7 bases spanning the gap. Written as DNA, the CDR3 is TGCGCCAGCAGCTTGTCACAGGCGAACACCGGGGAGCTGTTTTTT. Residues: CASSLSQANTGELFF.

The V and J genes are TRBV19 and TRBJ2-4; 8 bases fit TRBD1. J was trimmed by 7 bases and V by 6 bases; bases with no gene match: 5. The germline V gene has CDR1 LNHDA and CDR2 SQIVND (reference sequence). The CDR3 covers 13 residues. The CDR3 DNA is TGTGCCAGTAGAGGACAGGGTGGGAACATTCAGTACTTC. Residues: CASRGQGGNIQYF.

Of note for this clone: Relative to the germline gene, one junction end is altered; a read error may explain this. This chain joins TRBV7-9 and TRBJ2-7; a possible D gene is TRBD2 (5 bases). There are 13 residues in the CDR3. Germline-derived CDR1 and CDR2 are SEHNR and FQNEAQ (reference sequence). This CDR3 reads CASSLAGPDEQYF. CDR3 bases: TGTGCCAGCAGCCTAGCTGGGCCGGACGAGCAGTACTTC.

The chain combines TRBV19 with TRBJ2-1; 15 bases agree with TRBD2. The CDR3 contains 13 residues. Germline CDR1 reads LNHDA; CDR2 reads SQIVND (reference sequence). V gave up 9 bases and J gave up 9 bases; unmatched junction bases: 3. For the CDR3, the DNA is TGTGCCAGCGGACTAGCGGGAGGGTCTGAGCAGTTCTTC. Its protein is CASGLAGGSEQFF.

This clone was picked up a small number of times. The J gene is TRBJ1-1, the V gene TRBV12-3 or TRBV12-4; possibly TRBD1 for D (5 bases). The CDR3 sequence is 13 residues long. V lost 3 bases and J 8 bases, leaving 13 bases between the germline ends. CDR3 nucleotide sequence: TGTGCCAGCAGTTTTTTCAGGGTTGACGAAGCTTTCTTT. It translates to CASSFFRVDEAFF.

This clone has only one observation. J is TRBJ2-4 and V is TRBV19; 7 bases line up with TRBD1. CDR1 and CDR2 (germline): LNHDA, SQIVND (reference sequence). CDR3 length: 13 amino acids. The junction had 7 bases not matched to a gene; V was cut back by 5 bases and J by 9 bases. This chain's CDR3 is CASSSGGQTIQYF. CDR3 nucleotides: TGTGCCAGTAGTTCTGGGGGACAGACCATTCAGTACTTC. Variable domain in full (rest from reference TRBV19 and TRBJ2-4): DGGITQSPKYLFRKEGQNVTLSCEQNLNHDAMYWYRQDPGQGLRLIYYSQIVNDFQKGDIAEGYSVSREKKESFPLTVTSAQKNPTAFYLCASSSGGQTIQYFGAGTRLSVL.

V is TRBV28 and J is TRBJ2-3; the match to TRBD2 covers 7 bases. From germline, CDR1 is MDHEN and CDR2 SYDVKM. V lost 6 bases, J lost 4 bases, and 13 bases stayed unmatched. CDR3 size: 16 residues. CDR3 sequence reads: CASRRITGGSPDTQYF. For the CDR3, the DNA is TGTGCCAGCAGACGAATCACGGGCGGGAGTCCAGATACGCAGTATTTT. The full variable domain, its missing parts supplied by reference TRBV28 and TRBJ2-3, is DVKVTQSSRYLVKRTGEKVFLECVQDMDHENMFWYRQDPGLGLRLIYFSYDVKMKEKGDIPEGYSVSREKKERFSLILESASTNQTSMYLCASRRITGGSPDTQYFGPGTRLTVL.

Only one count was recorded for this clone. This chain links TRBV7-3 with TRBJ2-1, with 9 bases aligning to TRBD2. The germline V gene has CDR1 SGHTA and CDR2 FQGTGA. Losses at the gene ends were 4 bases for V and 2 bases for J; bases not matched to a gene: 3. The CDR3 is made up of 15 amino acids. CDR3 coding DNA: TGTGCCAGCAGCTCAAGACTAGCGGCCTACAATGAGCAGTTCTTC. Amino acid sequence: CASSSRLAAYNEQFF.

V is TRBV5-1 and J is TRBJ1-2, with TRBD1 matching 8 bases. The V and J ends lost 0 bases and 6 bases, in that order; junction bases with no gene match: 4. This CDR3 has 14 residues. The germline V gene has CDR1 SGHRS and CDR2 YFSETQ. Here the CDR3 reads CASSLVDRGDGYTF. The CDR3 coding sequence is TGCGCCAGCAGCTTGGTCGACAGGGGAGATGGCTACACCTTC.

The rearrangement links TRBV18 to TRBJ1-3, with 7 bases identical to TRBD1. The V segment lost 3 bases and the J segment 1 base; nucleotides outside the gene matches: 6. The CDR3 consists of 16 residues. CDR1 and CDR2 from the germline V gene are KGHSH and LQKENI. The chain's CDR3 is CASSPQTGKSGNTIYF. CDR3 sequence (DNA): TGTGCCAGCTCACCGCAGACAGGGAAGTCTGGAAACACCATATATTTT.

The chain couples TRBV7-9 to TRBJ2-3, with 7 bases lining up with TRBD2. J was trimmed by 3 bases and V by 5 bases; bases with no gene match: 2. There are 13 residues in the CDR3. Germline lookup yields CDR1 SEHNR and CDR2 FQNEAQ (reference sequence). In DNA form, the CDR3 reads TGTGCCAGCAGCCGGGACTATACAGATACGCAGTATTTT. The encoded protein is CASSRDYTDTQYF.